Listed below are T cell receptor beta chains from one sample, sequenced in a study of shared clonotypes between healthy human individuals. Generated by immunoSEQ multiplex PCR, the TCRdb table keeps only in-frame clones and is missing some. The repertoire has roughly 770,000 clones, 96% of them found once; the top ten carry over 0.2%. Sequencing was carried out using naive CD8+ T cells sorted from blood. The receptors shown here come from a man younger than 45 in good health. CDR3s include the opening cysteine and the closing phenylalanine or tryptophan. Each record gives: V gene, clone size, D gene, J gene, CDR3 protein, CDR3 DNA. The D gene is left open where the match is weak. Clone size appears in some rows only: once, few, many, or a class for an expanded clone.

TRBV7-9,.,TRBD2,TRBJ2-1,CASSSSGRAGGSNEQFF,TGTGCCAGCAGCTCTAGCGGGAGGGCGGGAGGTTCCAATGAGCAGTTCTTC
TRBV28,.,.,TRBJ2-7,CASSPGQSYEQYF,TGTGCCAGCAGTCCGGGACAAAGCTACGAGCAGTACTTC
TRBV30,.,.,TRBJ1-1,CAWSELGPGTPQGHTEAFF,TGTGCCTGGAGCGAACTAGGTCCGGGGACGCCTCAGGGGCACACTGAAGCTTTCTTT
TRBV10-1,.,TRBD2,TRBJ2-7,CASGSGEVHEQYF,TGCGCCAGCGGGAGCGGGGAAGTCCACGAGCAGTACTTC
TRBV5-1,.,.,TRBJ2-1,CASSLAGSTYNEQFF,TGCGCCAGCAGCTTGGCCGGCAGTACCTACAATGAGCAGTTCTTC
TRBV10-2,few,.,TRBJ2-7,CASSDRGTPREQYF,TGCGCCAGCAGTGATCGAGGGACCCCTCGCGAGCAGTACTTC
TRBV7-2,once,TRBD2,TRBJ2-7,CASSFSGSSYEQYF,TGTGCCAGCAGCTTTAGCGGGAGCTCGTACGAGCAGTACTTC
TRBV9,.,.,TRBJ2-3,CASSRFDLGADTQYF,TGTGCCAGCAGCAGGTTTGACCTTGGGGCAGATACGCAGTATTTT
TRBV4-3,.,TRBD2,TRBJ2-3,CASSQVVGLAPSTDTQYF,TGCGCCAGCAGCCAAGTCGTGGGACTAGCACCAAGCACAGATACGCAGTATTTT
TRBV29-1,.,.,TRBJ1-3,CSVEEGSGNTIYF,TGCAGCGTTGAGGAGGGCTCTGGAAACACCATATATTTT
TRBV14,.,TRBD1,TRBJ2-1,CASSHPGYPGRGPPDEQFF,TGTGCCAGCAGCCACCCCGGGTACCCCGGCAGGGGGCCCCCCGATGAGCAGTTCTTC
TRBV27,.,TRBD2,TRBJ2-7,CASTKGLAGVGEQYF,TGTGCCAGCACTAAGGGACTAGCGGGAGTTGGAGAGCAGTACTTC
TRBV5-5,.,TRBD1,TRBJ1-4,CASSSGQNNEKLFF,TGTGCCAGCAGCTCGGGACAGAACAATGAAAAACTGTTTTTT
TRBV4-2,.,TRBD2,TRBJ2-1,CASSQDRTTSGSVEQFF,TGTGCCAGCAGCCAAGATCGGACGACTAGCGGGAGTGTTGAGCAGTTCTTC
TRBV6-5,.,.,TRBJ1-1,CASRGLSNTEAFF,TGTGCCAGCAGAGGACTCTCGAACACTGAAGCTTTCTTT
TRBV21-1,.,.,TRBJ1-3,CASNPPVSGQIQSSGNTIYF,TGTGCCAGCAACCCTCCCGTGTCGGGGCAGATACAAAGCTCTGGAAACACCATATATTTT
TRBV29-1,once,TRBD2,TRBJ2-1,CSAEGLAGVPYNEQFF,TGCAGCGCCGAAGGACTAGCGGGAGTCCCCTACAATGAGCAGTTCTTC
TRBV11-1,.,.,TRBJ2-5,CASSLDAFQETQYF,TGTGCCAGCAGCTTAGACGCCTTCCAAGAGACCCAGTACTTC
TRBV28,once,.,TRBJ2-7,CASSYSDGSYEQYF,TGTGCCAGCAGTTATTCGGACGGAAGCTACGAGCAGTACTTC
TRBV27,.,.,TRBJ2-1,CASSEGVSSYNEQFF,TGTGCCAGCAGTGAAGGGGTTAGCTCCTACAATGAGCAGTTCTTC
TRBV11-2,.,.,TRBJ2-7,CASTRDSYEQYF,TGTGCCAGTACCAGGGACTCCTACGAGCAGTACTTC
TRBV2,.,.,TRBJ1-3,CTTGQPSSGNTIYF,TGTACGACCGGACAGCCGAGCTCTGGAAACACCATATATTTT
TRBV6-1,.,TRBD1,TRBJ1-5,CASLPGTGIQPQHF,TGTGCCAGCCTCCCCGGGACAGGGATTCAGCCCCAGCATTTT
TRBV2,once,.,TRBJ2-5,CATHTEGGYQETQYF,TGTGCCACCCATACCGAAGGGGGGTACCAAGAGACCCAGTACTTC
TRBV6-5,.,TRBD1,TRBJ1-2,CASSSDRGSYGYTF,TGTGCCAGCAGTTCGGACAGGGGATCATATGGCTACACCTTC
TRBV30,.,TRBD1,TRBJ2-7,CAWGPFAGTGKYF,TGTGCCTGGGGCCCTTTTGCAGGGACAGGAAAGTACTTC
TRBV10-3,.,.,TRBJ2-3,CAISESGVGLDTQYF,TGTGCCATCAGTGAGTCGGGCGTAGGTCTAGATACGCAGTATTTT
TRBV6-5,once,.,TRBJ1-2,CASTKTANYGYTF,TGTGCCAGCACTAAGACAGCTAACTATGGCTACACCTTC
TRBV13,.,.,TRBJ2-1,CASSSTSSARNEQFF,TGTGCCAGCAGCTCAACTAGTTCAGCGAGGAATGAGCAGTTCTTC
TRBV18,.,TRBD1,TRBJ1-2,CASSPLTTGGALDGYTF,TGTGCCAGCTCACCACTCACGACAGGGGGCGCATTAGATGGCTACACCTTC
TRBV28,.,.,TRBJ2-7,CASSFNYEQYF,TGTGCCAGCAGTTTTAACTACGAGCAGTACTTC
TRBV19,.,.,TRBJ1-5,CASSIDLFSGRQPQHF,TGTGCCAGTAGTATAGATCTCTTTTCGGGGCGCCAGCCCCAGCATTTT
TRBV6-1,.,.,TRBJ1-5,CASSESPGLFSPLDQPQHF,TGTGCCAGCAGCGAAAGCCCGGGACTTTTCTCACCCTTGGATCAGCCCCAGCATTTT
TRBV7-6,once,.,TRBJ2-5,CASSLDSGKQETQYF,TGTGCCAGCAGCTTAGATTCCGGGAAACAAGAGACCCAGTACTTC
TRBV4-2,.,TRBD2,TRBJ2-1,CASSQGGRAIDEQFF,TGTGCCAGCAGCCAAGGCGGGAGGGCCATCGATGAGCAGTTCTTC
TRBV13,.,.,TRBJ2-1,CASSLSQGEQFF,TGTGCCAGCAGCTTATCACAGGGTGAGCAGTTCTTC
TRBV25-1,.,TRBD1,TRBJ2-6,CASSEAGTASSGANVLTF,TGTGCCAGCAGTGAGGCCGGGACAGCCAGCTCTGGGGCCAACGTCCTGACTTTC
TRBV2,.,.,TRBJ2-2,CASSEALRVGELFF,TGTGCCAGCAGTGAAGCGCTTAGGGTGGGGGAGCTGTTTTTT
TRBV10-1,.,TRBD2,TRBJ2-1,CASSEVGGSSYNEQFF,TGCGCCAGCAGTGAGGTGGGCGGGAGCTCCTACAATGAGCAGTTCTTC
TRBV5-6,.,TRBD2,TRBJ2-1,CASSLSEREPYNEQFF,TGTGCCAGCAGCTTGAGCGAGCGGGAGCCCTACAATGAGCAGTTCTTC
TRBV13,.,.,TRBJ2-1,CASSSRLENPYEQFF,TGTGCCAGCAGCTCACGACTAGAGAATCCCTATGAGCAGTTCTTC
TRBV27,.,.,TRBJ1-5,CASSLQGNQPQHF,TGTGCCAGCAGTTTACAGGGCAATCAGCCCCAGCATTTT
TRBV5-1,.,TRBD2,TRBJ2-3,CASSHGLAGLSSTDTQYF,TGCGCCAGCAGTCATGGACTAGCGGGGTTATCTAGCACAGATACGCAGTATTTT
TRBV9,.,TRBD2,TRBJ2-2,CASSVAGTSWYTGELFF,TGTGCCAGCAGCGTAGCGGGGACTAGTTGGTACACCGGGGAGCTGTTTTTT
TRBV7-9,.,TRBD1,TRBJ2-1,CASSSPGTVTYNEQFF,TGTGCCAGCAGCTCCCCCGGGACAGTGACCTACAATGAGCAGTTCTTC
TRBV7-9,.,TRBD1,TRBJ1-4,CASSPTDREGFEKLFF,TGTGCCAGCAGCCCGACGGACAGGGAGGGTTTTGAAAAACTGTTTTTT
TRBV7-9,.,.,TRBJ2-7,CASSPKTGAHTYEQYF,TGTGCCAGCAGCCCCAAGACAGGCGCCCATACCTACGAGCAGTACTTC
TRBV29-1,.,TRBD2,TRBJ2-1,CSVLWFSGKYNEQFF,TGCAGCGTTCTATGGTTTAGCGGGAAATACAATGAGCAGTTCTTC
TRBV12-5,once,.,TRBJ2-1,CASGGTIARQFF,TGTGCTAGTGGCGGTACTATCGCGCGGCAGTTCTTC
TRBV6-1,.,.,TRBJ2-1,CASSEIGGSSYNEQFF,TGTGCCAGCAGTGAAATTGGGGGGAGCTCCTACAATGAGCAGTTCTTC
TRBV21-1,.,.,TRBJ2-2,CASRVGRGPGLAGGRTGELFF,TGTGCCAGCAGGGTCGGCAGGGGTCCTGGACTAGCGGGAGGGCGGACCGGGGAGCTGTTTTTT
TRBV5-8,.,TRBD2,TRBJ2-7,CASSPLAGPYEQYF,TGTGCCAGCAGCCCTTTAGCGGGCCCCTACGAGCAGTACTTC
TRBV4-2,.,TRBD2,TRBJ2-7,CASSQDLAVSYEQYF,TGTGCCAGCAGCCAAGACCTAGCGGTCTCCTACGAGCAGTACTTC
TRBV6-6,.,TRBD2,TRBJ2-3,CASSPVSGTIEDTQYF,TGTGCCAGCAGTCCCGTTAGCGGGACCATTGAAGATACGCAGTATTTT
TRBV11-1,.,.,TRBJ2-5,CASSRGWGLETQYF,TGTGCCAGCAGCCGGGGTTGGGGGTTGGAGACCCAGTACTTC
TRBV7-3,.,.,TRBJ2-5,CASSLSPGETQYF,TGTGCCAGCAGCTTATCCCCGGGGGAGACCCAGTACTTC
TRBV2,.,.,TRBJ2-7,CASRDGATRREQYF,TGTGCCAGCAGGGATGGTGCGACTCGCCGCGAGCAGTACTTC
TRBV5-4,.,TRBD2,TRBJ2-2,CASSPGLAGAGELFF,TGTGCCAGCAGCCCGGGACTAGCGGGCGCCGGGGAGCTGTTTTTT